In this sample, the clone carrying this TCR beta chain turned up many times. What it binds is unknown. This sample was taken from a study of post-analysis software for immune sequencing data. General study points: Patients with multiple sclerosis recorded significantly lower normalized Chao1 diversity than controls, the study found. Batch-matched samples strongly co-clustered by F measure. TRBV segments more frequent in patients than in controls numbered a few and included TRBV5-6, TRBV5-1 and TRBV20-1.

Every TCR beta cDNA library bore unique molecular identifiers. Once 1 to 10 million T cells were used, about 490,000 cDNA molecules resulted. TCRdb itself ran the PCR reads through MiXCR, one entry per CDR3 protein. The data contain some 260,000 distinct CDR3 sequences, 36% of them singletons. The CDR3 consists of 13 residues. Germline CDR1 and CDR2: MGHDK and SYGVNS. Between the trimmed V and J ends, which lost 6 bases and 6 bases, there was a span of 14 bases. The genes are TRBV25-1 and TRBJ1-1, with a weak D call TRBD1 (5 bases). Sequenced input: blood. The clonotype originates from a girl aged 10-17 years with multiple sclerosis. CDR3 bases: TGTGCCAGCAGACAGGCGATGCGGTCTGAAGCTTTCTTT. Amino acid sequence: CASRQAMRSEAFF.